The T cell receptor (beta chain) described here comes from a study of OX40 agonist ivuxolimab in advanced cancers. Study-level background: Ivuxolimab, which targeted the costimulatory receptor OX40 (CD134), was an agonistic, fully human IgG2 monoclonal antibody. Partial responses were achieved by three dose-escalation patients, of whom one had hepatocellular carcinoma and two had cutaneous melanoma. Patients were allowed to have had prior anti-PD-1, anti-PD-L1 or anti-CTLA-4 therapy, and around 40% of the dose-escalation patients had previously received checkpoint inhibitors. Intravenous ivuxolimab was administered to patients every 2 weeks at six dose levels: 0.01, 0.1, 0.3, 1.5, 3 and 10 mg/kg. The paper covers the monotherapy dose-escalation part of the phase I ivuxolimab trial, which included N ≈ 57 patients. Of the approximately 50 dose-escalation patients, hepatocellular carcinoma was present in about 20, melanoma in around 15, renal cell carcinoma in 9 and head and neck cancer in 9. In the dose-escalation cohort, 70% to 85% of patients were male, and the mean age was 60 years with a range of about 20 to 90. Peripheral TCRbeta sequencing aimed to test whether ivuxolimab altered TCR sequence diversity and caused clonal T-cell expansion. Study-level results and caveats: Low levels of normalized T-cell clonal expansion were also seen in some nonresponding patients. After ivuxolimab, expanded clones were on average more numerous among CD8+ T cells than among CD4+ T cells. Which antigens the clonally expanded peripheral T cells were specific for was not determined. In partial responders in the 0.1-3.0 mg/kg groups, normalized peripheral clonal expansion was found to be among the lowest, especially among CD8+ T cells. At doses from 0.1 to 3.0 mg/kg, clonal expansion was seen in both CD4+ and CD8+ blood T cells between baseline and week 6.

Genomic DNA was extracted from sorted cells for sequencing of the TCRbeta CDR3 region. The immunoSEQ Assay was used to sequence the TCRbeta CDR3 regions. TCRdb re-hosts the immuneACCESS table, in-frame sequences only. Its copies lack some clones; in the studies checked, an unresolved V gene accounts for under half of them, and the cause for the rest is not known. The sample records 100,000 to 110,000 clones, around 93% of which are singletons. Of the sample, about 0.49% falls within the top ten clones. As concerns this clone: It has no known antigen specificity. Base qualities are not recorded, but no much larger clone differs from it by a single base.

The trial excluded patients who had a history of autoimmune disease or were on systemic immunosuppression. Peripheral blood for TCR sequencing was collected from all dose cohorts at baseline, on cycle 4 day 1, and on cycle 7 day 1. Samples were obtained from an open-label, multicenter, first-in-human phase I dose-escalation trial of ivuxolimab. The trial enrolled adults with locally advanced or metastatic head and neck squamous cell, hepatocellular, melanoma or renal cell carcinoma. Before TCR sequencing, CD4+ and CD8+ T cells were separately sorted from peripheral blood. The sequencing here drew on CD4+ or CD8+ T cells sorted from blood, taken in a trial of the OX40 agonist ivuxolimab. The TCR originated in an adult with an advanced solid tumor such as melanoma, head and neck, liver or kidney cancer.

The CDR3 is CASSVVSKNIQYF. The DNA sequence is as follows: TGTGCCAGCAGTGTCGTGTCCAAAAACATTCAGTACTTC. This chain is built from TRBV6-1 and TRBJ2-4; no D gene is confidently identified. Including the terminal cysteine and phenylalanine, the CDR3 comprises 13 residues. The only DNA kept is the CDR3, 39 bases in frame from the first base. Trimming removed 4 bases from V and 2 bases from J, leaving 6 bases between the germline ends. Based on the germline V gene, the CDR1 and CDR2 sequences are MNHNS and SASEGT.